This TCR beta chain was found in a study of T cell responses to AZD1222 COVID-19 vaccine. Some clones are missing from TCRdb's copy, which holds only in-frame ones; the method was immunoSEQ multiplex PCR. The sample lists some 140,000 clones; roughly nine tenths were seen once. V lost 5 bases, J lost 4 bases, and 12 bases lay in between. Per germline, CDR1 SEHNR and CDR2 FQNEAQ (reference sequence). The CDR3 length is 14 residues. This rearrangement joins TRBV7-9 to TRBJ2-1; D gene uncertain. The receptor was isolated from an adult in good health. The sequencing here drew on peripheral blood, taken on day 0 of AZD1222 vaccination. CDR3 DNA sequence: TGTGCCAGCAGCCCCGTATTTCCTTACAATGAGCAGTTCTTC. Encoded protein: CASSPVFPYNEQFF.